This passage covers 2 T cell receptor beta chains from one sample sequenced in a study of vaccination and CD4 T cells after COVID-19. These receptors' targets are unknown. Treatment described: roughly 11-day PBMC culture with coronavirus spike peptide pools or control peptides (ViraFEST assay). At the Johns Hopkins FTIC core, DNA taken from cultured CD4+ T cells was sequenced by way of the Oncomine TCR Beta short-read assay. One entry per CDR3 protein results from TCRdb running MiXCR on the PCR reads. The table has about 20,000 distinct CDR3 sequences, just under 30% seen once; the top ten hold approximately 17%. The specimen sequenced was cultured CD4+ T cells from blood. The receptor set was obtained from a human donor with COVID-19.

This clonotype came up a few times. The rearrangement uses TRBV2 and TRBJ2-5, with D perhaps matching TRBD2 (6 bases). Per germline, CDR1 SNHLY and CDR2 FYNNEI. V was shortened by 4 bases and J by 5 bases, with 20 bases between the two germline ends. The CDR3 length is 16 residues. The CDR3 spells CASSGREGGGLETQYF. CDR3 bases: TGTGCCAGCAGTGGCAGGGAAGGTGGGGGGTTGGAGACCCAGTACTTC.

This clonotype has just a few counts. The chain links TRBV20-1 to TRBJ2-2; maybe TRBD1 (5 bases). The V end lost 3 bases, the J end lost 2 bases, and 13 bases lay between the germline ends. The V gene's germline CDR1 is DFQATT and CDR2 SNEGSKA (reference sequence). The CDR3 is 15 amino acids. CDR3 sequence reads: CSARVAGRNTGELFF. CDR3 nucleotide sequence: TGCAGTGCTAGGGTTGCAGGGCGCAACACCGGGGAGCTGTTTTTT.